The following is a T cell receptor beta chain sequence with its context. Its antigen remains unidentified. The data were taken from a study of OX40 agonist ivuxolimab in advanced cancers. Study-level information: Age averaged roughly 60 years (range roughly 23 to 85), and roughly 80% were male. One hepatocellular carcinoma and two cutaneous melanoma patients partially responded.

Findings of the study overall: Partial responders at 0.1-3.0 mg/kg had among the lowest clonal expansion.

Libraries were prepared by immunoSEQ multiplex PCR; TCRdb keeps only in-frame clonotypes and omits some of them. Of more than 70,000 clones in the sample, 80% to 90% are singletons; the top ten hold 9% to 10%. The CDR3 is 15 residues long. The V gene's germline CDR1 is MNHNY and CDR2 SVGAGI (reference sequence). The V end lost 5 bases, the J end lost 0 bases, and 12 bases lay between the germline ends. The clonotype originates from an adult with an advanced solid tumor such as melanoma, head and neck, liver or kidney cancer. This chain connects TRBV6-6 to TRBJ2-3, with a tentative D call TRBD1 (5 bases). The sequences come from CD4+ or CD8+ T cells sorted from blood, collected in a trial of the OX40 agonist ivuxolimab. The CDR3 protein is CASSDQGSSTDTQYF. CDR3 nucleotide sequence: TGTGCCAGCAGTGACCAGGGCTCTAGCACAGATACGCAGTATTTT.